Each of the 21 T cell receptor beta chains below was sequenced from the same sample in a study of human T cells and chemical hapten exposure. TCRdb ran MiXCR on the RACE reads and lists one entry per CDR3 protein. The data show roughly 100,000 distinct CDR3 sequences, 8% to 10% seen once. Sample time point: pre-sensitization, week 0. The treatment denotes: therapeutic diphenylcyclopropenone sensitization with weekly scalp DPC. The sequenced sample was whole blood, obtained in connection with sensitization to the hapten diphenylcyclopropenone (DPC). These receptors were taken from a woman between 35 and 50 years old with alopecia areata. Some clones in this sample may be carry-over from other donors' samples.

This clonotype was observed at least ten times. This chain's CDR3 is CAWKADRGPYEQYF. In nucleotides, the CDR3 is TGTGCCTGGAAAGCCGACAGGGGGCCCTACGAGCAGTACTTC. The chain is built from TRBV30 and TRBJ2-7; 10 bases match TRBD1. This CDR3 has 14 amino acids. Germline trimming cut 4 bases from V and 2 bases from J; bases unmatched to any gene: 5. CDR1 GTSNPN and CDR2 SVGIG come from the germline V gene (reference sequence).

This clonotype came up many times. The V gene is TRBV4-1, the J gene TRBJ1-5; the match to TRBD1 covers 7 bases. The germline V gene has CDR1 MGHRA and CDR2 YSYEKL. V lost 2 bases, J lost 2 bases, and 3 bases stayed unmatched. The CDR3 totals 15 residues. CDR3 loop: CASSQRQGGNQPQHF. The CDR3 DNA reads TGCGCCAGCAGCCAACGACAGGGAGGCAATCAGCCCCAGCATTTT.

The rearrangement links TRBV4-2 to TRBJ2-1, with 7 bases matching TRBD2. V was pared by 4 bases and J by 0 bases, with 6 bases of the junction left unmatched. The CDR3 length is 16 residues. Germline V gives CDR1 LGHNA, CDR2 YNFKEQ. In nucleotides, the CDR3 is TGTGCCAGCAGCCTACCTAGCGGCGGCTCCTACAATGAGCAGTTCTTC. The encoded protein is CASSLPSGGSYNEQFF.

This clonotype was observed many times. V gene TRBV11-2 combines with J gene TRBJ2-5, with D unresolved. The CDR3 contains 14 residues. Trimming removed 1 base from V and 1 base from J, with 7 bases in between. Germline V gives CDR1 SGHAT, CDR2 FQNNGV. The DNA of the CDR3 is TGTGCCAGCAGCTTAGCGGAGTTCCAAGAGACCCAGTACTTC. As protein: CASSLAEFQETQYF.

This clonotype was seen only a few times. CDR3 sequence: CSAADRGDNSPLHF. The CDR3 DNA sequence: TGCAGTGCCGCCGACAGGGGGGATAATTCACCCCTCCACTTT. The rearrangement links TRBV20-1 to TRBJ1-6; TRBD1 matches at 9 bases. There are 14 residues in the CDR3. V shed 6 bases, J shed 5 bases, and the junction held 5 bases outside the gene matches. CDR1 DFQATT and CDR2 SNEGSKA come from the germline V gene (reference sequence).

The chain combines TRBV29-1 with TRBJ1-5; a possible D gene is TRBD1 (6 bases). Trimming left V 4 bases short and J 5 bases short, with 9 bases between. Germline V CDR1 and CDR2: SQVTM, ANQGSEA. There are 12 residues in the CDR3. This CDR3 reads CSVGAGDQPQHF. The CDR3 DNA sequence: TGCAGCGTTGGGGCAGGGGATCAGCCCCAGCATTTT.

This clonotype came up many times. The chain recombines TRBV5-1 with TRBJ1-6, with 7 bases matching TRBD1. The length of the CDR3 is 15 residues. The junction had 4 bases not matched to a gene; V was cut back by 1 base and J by 6 bases. Germline CDR1 SGHRS, CDR2 YFSETQ. The CDR3 sequence is CASSLQGDVNSPLHF. The CDR3 DNA reads as TGCGCCAGCAGCTTGCAGGGGGACGTTAATTCACCCCTCCACTTT.

This chain links TRBV7-2 with TRBJ2-1, with D tentatively TRBD2 (5 bases). Germline-derived CDR1 and CDR2 are SGHTA and FQGNSA. V gave up 0 bases and J gave up 2 bases, with 11 bases separating them. The CDR3 has 16 residues. The CDR3 nucleotides are TGTGCCAGCAGCTTAGCCGGACTTGGACCCTACAATGAGCAGTTCTTC. Amino acids: CASSLAGLGPYNEQFF.

This clonotype was detected many times. The chain links TRBV7-2 to TRBJ2-5; D unresolved. Germline V gene lookup returns CDR1 SGHTA and CDR2 FQGNSA. Trimming took off 5 bases at V and 4 bases at J, with 14 bases between the two ends. CDR3 size: 14 residues. CDR3 residues: CASSPRPAGETQYF. The CDR3 region has the DNA TGTGCCAGCAGCCCTCGACCTGCTGGAGAGACCCAGTACTTC.

This clonotype turned up a few times. The rearrangement uses TRBV25-1 and TRBJ1-4; possibly TRBD1 for D (6 bases). Trimming removed 6 bases from V and 8 bases from J, with 13 bases in between. The CDR3 consists of 13 residues. Looked up from germline, CDR1 is MGHDK and CDR2 is SYGVNS. CDR3 in amino acids: CASRTQGHEKLFF. DNA of the CDR3: TGTGCCAGCAGGACACAGGGACACGAAAAACTGTTTTTT.

This clonotype was seen repeatedly, ten times or more. The chain carries TRBV15 and TRBJ2-3, with 10 nucleotides matching TRBD2. After removal of 1 base from V and 4 bases from J, the junction contained 5 bases not matched to a gene. The germline V gene has CDR1 LNHNV and CDR2 YYDKDF (reference sequence). This CDR3 contains 16 residues. CDR3 sequence (DNA): TGTGCCACCAGCAGAGCGGCTAGCGGGAGATCAGATACGCAGTATTTT. Translation: CATSRAASGRSDTQYF. Full variable domain (remainder filled in from reference TRBV15 and TRBJ2-3): DAMVIQNPRYQVTQFGKPVTLSCSQTLNHNVMYWYQQKSSQAPKLLFHYYDKDFNNEADTPDNFQSRRPNTSFCFLDIRSPGLGDTAMYLCATSRAASGRSDTQYFGPGTRLTVL.

This clonotype was recorded at least ten times. The rearrangement links TRBV4-2 to TRBJ1-5; D is unresolved. Trimming stripped 1 base from V and 0 bases from J, with 4 bases between. CDR1 and CDR2 (germline): LGHNA, YNFKEQ. The CDR3 covers 14 residues. The CDR3 loop reads CASSQVRSNQPQHF. Written as DNA, the CDR3 is TGTGCCAGCAGCCAAGTCCGTAGCAATCAGCCCCAGCATTTT.

This CDR3 is CASSPSRLSGGELFF. The CDR3 DNA follows: TGTGCCAGCTCACCGTCCCGGCTCTCCGGCGGGGAGCTGTTTTTT. J is TRBJ2-2 and V is TRBV18; D is unresolved. CDR1 KGHSH and CDR2 LQKENI come from the germline V gene. Trimming pared 3 bases from V and 7 bases from J, leaving 15 bases between. The CDR3 loop spans 15 amino acids.

This clonotype occurred many times. The chain couples TRBV28 to TRBJ2-7, with 7 bases that match TRBD1. V dropped 6 bases and J dropped 3; count of bases not matched to a gene: 5. Germline V gene data show CDR1 as MDHEN and CDR2 as SYDVKM. The CDR3 totals 13 residues. The CDR3 sequence is CASRDRIFYEQYF. CDR3 sequence (DNA): TGTGCCAGCAGGGACAGGATTTTCTACGAGCAGTACTTC.

V gene TRBV27 combines with J gene TRBJ1-2, with D maybe TRBD1 (5 bases). Germline V gives CDR1 MNHEY, CDR2 SMNVEV (reference sequence). The CDR3 spans 15 residues. The V and J ends lost 1 base and 4 bases respectively, with 13 bases between them. The CDR3: CASSLYSGPGYGYTF. The CDR3, as DNA: TGTGCCAGCAGTTTATACTCGGGGCCCGGCTATGGCTACACCTTC.

This clonotype was detected only a few times. The V gene is TRBV30, the J gene TRBJ2-5; D is unresolved. In germline, CDR1 is GTSNPN, CDR2 SVGIG (reference sequence). The length of the CDR3 is 13 residues. V was trimmed by 0 bases and J by 3 bases, leaving 8 bases between them. The CDR3 protein is CAWSVGGKETQYF. CDR3 nucleotide sequence: TGTGCCTGGAGTGTAGGCGGAAAAGAGACCCAGTACTTC.

This chain connects TRBV7-2 to TRBJ1-2; 7 bases line up with TRBD1. V gave up 2 bases and J gave up 5 bases; unmatched junction bases: 8. The CDR3 consists of 15 residues. In germline, CDR1 is SGHTA, CDR2 FQGNSA. CDR3 in DNA: TGTGCCAGCAGCTTATCCAAACAGGGGACTTATGGCTACACCTTC. Translation: CASSLSKQGTYGYTF.

This clonotype was recorded a few times. V gene TRBV10-1 combines with J gene TRBJ2-4; 10 positions agree with TRBD2. This CDR3 has 18 residues. With 7 bases clipped from V and 0 bases from J, the junction kept 12 bases outside the gene matches. Germline V gene sequence: CDR1 WNHNN, CDR2 SYGVQD (reference sequence). The CDR3 DNA is TGCGCCAGCACCCCAGGTAGCGGGGGGCCCTTAGCCAAAAACATTCAGTACTTC. Its translation: CASTPGSGGPLAKNIQYF.

This clonotype was seen a few times. The chain is built from TRBV28 and TRBJ2-7, with TRBD1 matching 9 bases. CDR3 length: 15 residues. V lost 5 bases to trimming and J lost 4 bases; unmatched junction nucleotides: 9. Germline V lookup: CDR1 MDHEN, CDR2 SYDVKM. In DNA form, the CDR3 reads TGTGCCAGCAGTGGGGACAGGGCCAGTAAGTACGAGCAGTACTTC. Its translation: CASSGDRASKYEQYF.

The chain couples TRBV29-1 to TRBJ2-2; D assignment may be TRBD1 or TRBD2 (5 bases each). CDR1 SQVTM and CDR2 ANQGSEA come from the germline V gene. The CDR3 totals 14 residues. The V and J ends lost 6 bases and 1 base respectively, with 12 bases between them. CDR3 in DNA: TGCAGCGTCCTCGGGACGGTGAACACCGGGGAGCTGTTTTTT. This translates into CSVLGTVNTGELFF.

The sample holds many counts of this clonotype. The chain carries TRBV7-2 and TRBJ2-7, with 8 bases lining up with TRBD2. The length of the CDR3 is 14 residues. Germline CDR1 and CDR2: SGHTA and FQGNSA. V lost 5 bases, J lost 3 bases, and 6 bases stayed unmatched. This CDR3 reads CASSPFSGNYEQYF. The CDR3 bases are TGTGCCAGCAGCCCCTTTAGCGGGAACTACGAGCAGTACTTC.